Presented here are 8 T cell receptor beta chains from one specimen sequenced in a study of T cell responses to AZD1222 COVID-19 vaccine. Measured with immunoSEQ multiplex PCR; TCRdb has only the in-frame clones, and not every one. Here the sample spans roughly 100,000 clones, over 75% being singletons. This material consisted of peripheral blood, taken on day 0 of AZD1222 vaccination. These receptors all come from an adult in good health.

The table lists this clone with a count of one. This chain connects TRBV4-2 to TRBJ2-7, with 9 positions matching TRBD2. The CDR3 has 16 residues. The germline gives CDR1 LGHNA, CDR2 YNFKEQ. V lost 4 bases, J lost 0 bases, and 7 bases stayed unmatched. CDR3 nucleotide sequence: TGTGCCAGCAGCCGCTCTAGTAGCGGGGGCTCCTACGAGCAGTACTTC. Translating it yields CASSRSSSGGSYEQYF.

The CDR3 is CASSLPQTGTGYGNTIYF. The DNA of the CDR3 is TGTGCCAGCAGCTTGCCTCAAACCGGGACAGGGTACGGAAACACCATATATTTT. This chain joins TRBV5-8 and TRBJ1-3; TRBD1 matches 9 bases. Germline V gives CDR1 SGHTS, CDR2 YDEGEE. The CDR3 length is 18 residues. After removal of 1 base from V and 4 bases from J, the junction contained 12 bases not matched to a gene.

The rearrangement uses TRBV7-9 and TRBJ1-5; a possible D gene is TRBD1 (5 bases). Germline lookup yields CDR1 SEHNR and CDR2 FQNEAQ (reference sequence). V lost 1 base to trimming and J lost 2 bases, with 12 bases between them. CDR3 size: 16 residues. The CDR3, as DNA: TGTGCCAGCAGCTTAGGAGGCAGGGAAGGCAATCAGCCCCAGCATTTT. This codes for CASSLGGREGNQPQHF. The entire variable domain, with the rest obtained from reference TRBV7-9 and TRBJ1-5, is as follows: DTGVSQNPRHKITKRGQNVTFRCDPISEHNRLYWYRQTLGQGPEFLTYFQNEAQLEKSRLLSDRFSAERPKGSFSTLEIQRTEQGDSAMYLCASSLGGREGNQPQHFGDGTRLSIL.

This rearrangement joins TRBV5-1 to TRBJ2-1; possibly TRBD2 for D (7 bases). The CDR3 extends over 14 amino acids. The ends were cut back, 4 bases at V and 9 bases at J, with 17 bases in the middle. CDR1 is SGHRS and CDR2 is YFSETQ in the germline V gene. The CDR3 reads CASSIAGASPEQFF. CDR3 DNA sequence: TGCGCCAGCAGCATCGCGGGGGCGTCTCCTGAGCAGTTCTTC.

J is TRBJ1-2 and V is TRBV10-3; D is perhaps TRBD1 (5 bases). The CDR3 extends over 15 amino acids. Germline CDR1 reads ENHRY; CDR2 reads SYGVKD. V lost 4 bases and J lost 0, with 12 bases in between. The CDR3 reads CAISGLGQTNYGYTF. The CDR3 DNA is TGTGCCATCAGTGGTTTGGGGCAGACTAACTATGGCTACACCTTC.

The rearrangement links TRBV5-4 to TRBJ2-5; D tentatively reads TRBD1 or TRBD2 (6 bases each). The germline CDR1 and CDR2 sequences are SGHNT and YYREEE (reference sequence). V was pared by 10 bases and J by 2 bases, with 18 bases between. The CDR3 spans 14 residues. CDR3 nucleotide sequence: TGTGCCCCTTCCGGGGGCTTGGGTCAAGAGACCCAGTACTTC. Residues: CAPSGGLGQETQYF.

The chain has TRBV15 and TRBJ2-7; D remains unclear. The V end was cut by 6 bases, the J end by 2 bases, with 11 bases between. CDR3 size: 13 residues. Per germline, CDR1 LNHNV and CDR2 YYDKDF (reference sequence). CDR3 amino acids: CATSITAPYEQYF. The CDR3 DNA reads TGTGCCACCAGTATCACAGCTCCCTACGAGCAGTACTTC.

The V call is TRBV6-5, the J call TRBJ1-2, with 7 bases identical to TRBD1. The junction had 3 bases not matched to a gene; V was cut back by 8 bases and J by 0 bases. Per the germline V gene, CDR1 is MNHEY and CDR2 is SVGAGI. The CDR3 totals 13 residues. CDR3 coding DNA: TGTGCCAGCGGACAGGCGGCTAACTATGGCTACACCTTC. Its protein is CASGQAANYGYTF.